This T cell receptor (beta chain) was observed in a study of cytotoxic CD8 clonotypes in ibrutinib-treated CLL. The CDR3 length is 16 residues. V lost 0 bases and J 6 bases, leaving 14 bases between the germline ends. Germline loops: CDR1 MGHRA, CDR2 YSYEKL. Repertoires were generated with immunoSEQ multiplex PCR, while TCRdb's copy carries only in-frame clones and drops some. Found here are 130,000 or so clones, 77% of them singletons; the top ten hold approximately 28%. The input for sequencing was PBMCs, taken after 12 months of ibrutinib treatment. This rearrangement joins TRBV4-1 to TRBJ2-2; D is undetermined. The TCR comes from a human donor with chronic lymphocytic leukemia. The chain's CDR3 is CASSQEEEGVPGELFF. CDR3 coding DNA: TGCGCCAGCAGCCAAGAGGAAGAAGGTGTTCCCGGGGAGCTGTTTTTT.